The 21 T cell receptor beta chains below all came from one sample that was sequenced in a study of blood T cell repertoires in COVID-19. TCRdb's table, derived via immunoSEQ multiplex PCR, lists solely in-frame clones and lacks some. The table lists about 260,000 clones, roughly 88% of them singletons, with about 10% in the top ten. The sequencing sample was made of peripheral blood. These receptors were obtained from a woman between 65 and 79 years old with COVID-19, enrolled during active disease.

V gene TRBV5-6 combines with J gene TRBJ2-3; D might be TRBD1 (6 bases). CDR3 length: 14 residues. CDR1 and CDR2 from the germline V gene are SGHDT and YYEEEE. The V end lost 5 bases, the J end lost 5 bases, and 15 bases lay between the germline ends. The CDR3 coding sequence is TGTGCCAGCAGTCAACAGGGTGGGAAAGATACGCAGTATTTT. This sequence encodes CASSQQGGKDTQYF.

J is TRBJ1-2 and V is TRBV6-5, with TRBD1 matching 7 bases. J gave up 6 bases and V 4 bases, and 11 bases lay outside the gene matches. The CDR3 sequence is 15 residues long. In germline, CDR1 is MNHEY, CDR2 SVGAGI. CDR3 residues: CASSSLQGSIDGYTF. The CDR3 nucleotides are TGTGCCAGCAGTTCCCTACAGGGGTCGATTGATGGCTACACCTTC.

The chain combines TRBV15 with TRBJ1-2, with 7 nucleotides matching TRBD1. J gave up 4 bases and V 1 base, and 3 bases lay outside the gene matches. Germline assignment: CDR1 LNHNV and CDR2 YYDKDF (reference sequence). This CDR3 has 14 residues. CDR3 nucleotides: TGTGCCACCAGCAGAGGACAGGGCTCCTATGGCTACACCTTC. This codes for CATSRGQGSYGYTF.

The chain uses TRBV24-1 and TRBJ1-5, with 8 positions matching TRBD1. Per germline, CDR1 KGHDR and CDR2 SFDVKD. CDR3 length: 13 residues. Trimming removed 10 bases from V and 4 bases from J; junction bases left unmatched: 5. The CDR3 loop reads CATSGTGNQPQHF. For the CDR3, the DNA is TGTGCCACGTCCGGGACAGGTAATCAGCCCCAGCATTTT.

On this clone itself: The junction departs from germline at one end; a sequencing error may be responsible. The chain carries TRBV6-1 and TRBJ2-5; TRBD2 matches at 8 bases. Germline CDR1 MNHNS, CDR2 SASEGT. CDR3 length equals 15 residues. The CDR3 loop reads CASREASGRQETQYF. The DNA for the CDR3 is TGTGCCAGCAGGGAAGCTAGCGGGCGACAAGAGACCCAGTACTTC.

This clone is a singleton in its sample. The chain joins TRBV28 to TRBJ2-7; a possible D gene is TRBD2 (5 bases). The germline V gene encodes CDR1 MDHEN and CDR2 SYDVKM. There are 13 residues in the CDR3. The V end lost 7 bases, the J end lost 5 bases, and 15 bases lay between the germline ends. The CDR3 loop reads CASMGGWAHEQYF. The CDR3 nucleotides are TGTGCCAGCATGGGCGGGTGGGCCCACGAGCAGTACTTC.

V is TRBV4-3 and J is TRBJ1-2; TRBD1 might be the D (5 bases). CDR3 length equals 14 residues. CDR1 is LGHNA and CDR2 is YSLEER in the germline V gene. V gave up 0 bases and J gave up 8 bases, with 13 bases separating them. CDR3 in amino acids: CASSQDGAVGGYTF. As DNA, the CDR3 is TGCGCCAGCAGCCAAGATGGGGCAGTTGGGGGCTACACCTTC.

This chain links TRBV10-2 with TRBJ2-1, with TRBD2 matching 8 bases. Germline-derived CDR1 and CDR2 are WSHSY and SAAADI. The CDR3 sequence is 18 residues long. The J segment lost 0 bases and the V segment lost 3 bases, leaving 10 bases of the junction unmatched. CDR3 sequence reads: CASSDSLAGSLSYNEQFF. CDR3 DNA sequence: TGCGCCAGCAGTGATTCGCTAGCGGGTTCCCTCTCCTACAATGAGCAGTTCTTC.

V is TRBV4-1 and J is TRBJ1-5, with 7 bases lining up with TRBD1. J was trimmed by 9 bases and V by 3 bases; bases with no gene match: 11. Germline V gene data show CDR1 as MGHRA and CDR2 as YSYEKL. The CDR3 contains 15 residues. The CDR3 protein is CASSQERGPFRPQHF. DNA for the CDR3: TGCGCCAGCAGCCAGGAGAGGGGGCCGTTTCGGCCCCAGCATTTT.

The V gene is TRBV29-1, the J gene TRBJ1-2, with a possible D match to TRBD1 (5 bases). Trimming cost V 4 bases and J 0 bases, with 9 bases left between them. Germline values: CDR1 SQVTM, CDR2 ANQGSEA. The CDR3 loop spans 13 amino acids. The CDR3 coding sequence is TGCAGCGTTGGACAGAACTCTAACTATGGCTACACCTTC. Amino acid sequence: CSVGQNSNYGYTF.

The chain joins TRBV20-1 to TRBJ1-1; unclear D gene. V lost 6 bases and J lost 0, with 5 bases in between. This CDR3 comprises 11 residues. CDR1 is DFQATT and CDR2 is SNEGSKA in the germline V gene (reference sequence). The CDR3 DNA sequence: TGCAGTGCGGGCATGAACACTGAAGCTTTCTTT. It is translated as CSAGMNTEAFF.

This chain uses TRBV29-1 with TRBJ1-1, with 9 positions matching TRBD1. The V gene end was trimmed by 7 bases and the J gene end by 3 bases; junction bases not matched to a gene: 3. The germline V gene encodes CDR1 SQVTM and CDR2 ANQGSEA. The CDR3 length is 12 residues. The CDR3 is CSGGQGDTEAFF. DNA of the CDR3: TGCAGCGGGGGACAGGGCGACACTGAAGCTTTCTTT.

The chain links TRBV4-1 to TRBJ1-1; a weak D match, TRBD1 (5 bases). Looked up from germline, CDR1 is MGHRA and CDR2 is YSYEKL. CDR3 size: 12 residues. CDR3 residues: CATAGYNTEAFF. In nucleotides, the CDR3 is TGCGCAACGGCAGGGTATAACACTGAAGCTTTCTTT.

This chain uses TRBV27 with TRBJ2-2, with D tentatively TRBD2 (6 bases). Trimming took 3 bases from V and 1 from J, leaving 12 bases between them. The CDR3 is 16 residues long. Germline V CDR1 and CDR2: MNHEY, SMNVEV (reference sequence). The CDR3 bases are TGTGCCAGCAGTTTCCTCGGGACTCTGAACACCGGGGAGCTGTTTTTT. Its translation is CASSFLGTLNTGELFF.

This clone came up once. This rearrangement joins TRBV18 to TRBJ2-7, with D perhaps matching TRBD1 (7 bases). CDR1 KGHSH and CDR2 LQKENI come from the germline V gene. V was cut by 4 bases and J by 6 bases, with 19 bases left in between. This CDR3 spans 15 amino acids. The CDR3 sequence: CASSQNGGQRGEQYF. DNA of the CDR3: TGTGCCAGCTCACAAAACGGGGGACAGAGAGGCGAGCAGTACTTC.

The V and J genes are TRBV29-1 and TRBJ1-2; 11 bases are a match to TRBD1. Per germline, CDR1 SQVTM and CDR2 ANQGSEA. The CDR3 consists of 12 residues. Losses at the gene ends were 7 bases for V and 3 bases for J; bases not matched to a gene: 1. CDR3 amino acids: CSGGQGDYGYTF. CDR3 bases: TGCAGCGGGGGACAGGGGGACTATGGCTACACCTTC.

The genes are TRBV10-3 and TRBJ2-3; 9 bases match TRBD2. The CDR3 spans 15 residues. V lost 8 bases, J lost 4 bases, and 10 bases stayed unmatched. CDR1 and CDR2 from the germline V gene are ENHRY and SYGVKD. The CDR3 DNA follows: TGTGCCATCGGGGGACTAGCCGCGGGGCCAGATACGCAGTATTTT. Its translation: CAIGGLAAGPDTQYF.

The sample holds many counts of this clone. The chain recombines TRBV19 with TRBJ1-1; D call uncertain. V lost 5 bases to trimming and J lost 0 bases, with 4 bases between them. Germline CDR1 and CDR2: LNHDA and SQIVND (reference sequence). The CDR3 length is 12 residues. The CDR3, as DNA: TGTGCCAGTAGTCTCGTGAACACTGAAGCTTTCTTT. Protein: CASSLVNTEAFF.

The V and J genes are TRBV29-1 and TRBJ1-1; D is perhaps TRBD1 (5 bases). The CDR3 has 12 residues. Germline V gene data show CDR1 as SQVTM and CDR2 as ANQGSEA. V gave up 7 bases and J gave up 1 base, with 10 bases separating them. In DNA, the CDR3 is TGCAGCGCAAACACAGGGAACACTGAAGCTTTCTTT. This translates into CSANTGNTEAFF.

The chain is built from TRBV19 and TRBJ1-5; TRBD1 agrees at 10 bases. Germline V gene lookup returns CDR1 LNHDA and CDR2 SQIVND (reference sequence). This CDR3 is 14 amino acids long. Trimming cost V 6 bases and J 7 bases; bases outside gene matches: 6. The CDR3 DNA follows: TGTGCCAGTAGCCCTCGACAGGGGGCACAGCCCCAGCATTTT. It encodes CASSPRQGAQPQHF.

This clone was picked up one time. V is TRBV18 and J is TRBJ1-6; unclear D gene. The V end was cut by 6 bases, the J end by 8 bases, with 5 bases between. The CDR3 consists of 11 residues. CDR1 is KGHSH, CDR2 LQKENI, per germline. CDR3 loop: CASSGDSPLHF. The CDR3 nucleotides are TGTGCCAGCTCGGGCGATTCACCCCTCCACTTT.